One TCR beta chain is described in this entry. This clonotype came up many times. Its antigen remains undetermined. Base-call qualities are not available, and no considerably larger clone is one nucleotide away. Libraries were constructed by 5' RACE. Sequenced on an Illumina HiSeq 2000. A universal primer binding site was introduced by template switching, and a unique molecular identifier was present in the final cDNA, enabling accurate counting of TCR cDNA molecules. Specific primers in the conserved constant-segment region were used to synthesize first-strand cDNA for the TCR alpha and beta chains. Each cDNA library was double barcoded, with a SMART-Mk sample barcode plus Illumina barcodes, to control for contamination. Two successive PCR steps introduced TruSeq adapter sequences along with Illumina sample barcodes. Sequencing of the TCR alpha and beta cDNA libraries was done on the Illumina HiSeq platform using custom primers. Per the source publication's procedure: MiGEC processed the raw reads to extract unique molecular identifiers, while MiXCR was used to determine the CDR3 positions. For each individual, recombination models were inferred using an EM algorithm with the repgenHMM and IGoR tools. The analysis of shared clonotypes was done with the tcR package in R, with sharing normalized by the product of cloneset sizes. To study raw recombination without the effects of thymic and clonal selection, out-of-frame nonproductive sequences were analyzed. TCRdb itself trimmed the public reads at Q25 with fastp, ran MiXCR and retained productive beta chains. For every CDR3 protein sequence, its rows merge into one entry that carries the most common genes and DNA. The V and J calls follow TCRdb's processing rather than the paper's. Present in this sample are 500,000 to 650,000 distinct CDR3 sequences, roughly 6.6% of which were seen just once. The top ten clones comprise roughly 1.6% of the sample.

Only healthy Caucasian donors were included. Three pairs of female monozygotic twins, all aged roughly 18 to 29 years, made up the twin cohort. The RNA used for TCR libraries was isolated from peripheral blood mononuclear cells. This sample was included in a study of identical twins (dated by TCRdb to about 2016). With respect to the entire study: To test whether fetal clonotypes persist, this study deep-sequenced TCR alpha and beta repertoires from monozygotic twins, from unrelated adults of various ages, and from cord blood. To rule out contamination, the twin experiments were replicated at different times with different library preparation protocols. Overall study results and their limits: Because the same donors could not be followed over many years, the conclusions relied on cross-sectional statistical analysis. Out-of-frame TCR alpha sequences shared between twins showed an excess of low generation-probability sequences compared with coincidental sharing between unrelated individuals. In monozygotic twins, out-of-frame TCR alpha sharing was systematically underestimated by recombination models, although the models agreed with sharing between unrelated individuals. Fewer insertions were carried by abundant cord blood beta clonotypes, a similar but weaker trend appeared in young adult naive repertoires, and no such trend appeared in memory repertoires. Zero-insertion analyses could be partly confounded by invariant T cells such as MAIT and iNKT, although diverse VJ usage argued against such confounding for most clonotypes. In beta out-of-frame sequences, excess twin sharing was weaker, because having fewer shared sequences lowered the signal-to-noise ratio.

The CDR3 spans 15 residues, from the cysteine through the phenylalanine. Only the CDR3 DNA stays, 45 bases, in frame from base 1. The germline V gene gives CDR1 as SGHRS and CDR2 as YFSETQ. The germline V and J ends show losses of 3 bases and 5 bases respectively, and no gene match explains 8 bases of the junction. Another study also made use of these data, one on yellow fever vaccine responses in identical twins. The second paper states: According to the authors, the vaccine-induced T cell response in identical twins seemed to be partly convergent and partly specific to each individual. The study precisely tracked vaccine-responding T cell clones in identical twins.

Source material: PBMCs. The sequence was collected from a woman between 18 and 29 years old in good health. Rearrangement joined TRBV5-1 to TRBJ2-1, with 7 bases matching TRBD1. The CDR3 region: CASSSSGQNNNEQFF. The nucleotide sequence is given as TGCGCCAGCAGCTCGTCGGGACAGAATAACAATGAGCAGTTCTTC.